This T cell receptor beta chain came from a study of blood T cell repertoires in COVID-19 (dated by TCRdb to 2020 to 2021). Regarding the complete study: Samples covering the acute and convalescent phases of COVID-19 were provided by collaborators in the United States, Italy and Spain. Where available, HLA class I and class II types were obtained from metadata supplied by the sample provider rather than from assay-based typing. Samples were obtained from the ongoing ImmuneRACE study (first 160 participants) and from approximately 1,200 subjects provided by 6 global collaborators. The repertoires were made available in a free public database intended to serve as a resource for research on the immune response to SARS-CoV-2. The prospective study material was composed of cDNA or gDNA derived from T cells, B-cell-depleted T cells, or PBMCs. Sample metadata almost always included a de-identified subject ID, COVID-19 status, age in years and sex. Subjects who had been exposed to COVID-19, were actively infected with it, or had recovered from it provided the deeply sampled blood TCRbeta repertoires that made up the dataset.

This clone has just a few counts. Its binding antigen is unknown. No base quality values were provided; no much bigger clone lies one nucleotide off. Trimming accounts for 2 bases at V and 5 bases at J, while the number of junction bases matched to no gene is 6. From the cysteine up to the phenylalanine, the CDR3 has a length of 16 residues. CDR3 DNA is the only sequence kept; it has 48 bases, read in frame from the first base. The germline V gene gives CDR1 as MNHNS and CDR2 as SASEGT. TCRbeta CDR3 regions were amplified from genomic DNA by means of the immunoSEQ Assay, a bias-controlled multiplex PCR. Concerning the study's data processing: Nucleated cell counts per sample were estimated from amplification of reference gene primers within the assay. To quantify the absolute abundance of each unique TCRbeta CDR3 rearrangement, sequence reads were collapsed and filtered. For each sample, productive Simpson clonality was calculated as the square root of Simpson's diversity index across productive rearrangements. Entries here come from immuneACCESS through TCRdb and include only in-frame sequences with V and J called. Some clones fail to appear in such tables; in the studies checked, an unresolved V gene covers under half of the shortfall, and the cause of the remainder is unknown. That table gives V, J and clone size, and the DNA gave D and trimming. The sample contains a few hundred thousand clones, approximately 81% of them found a single time. Jointly, the top ten make up less than 8.5% of the sample.

The study at large found these results: The amount of clinical and demographic metadata varied by source and participant and was provided uncurated.

Participants in the prospective study were enrolled through a virtual design, were aged about 18 to 89 years, and lived in 24 United States geographic areas. Cohort assignment in the prospective study relied on participant-reported clinical history from a screening survey and a study questionnaire. Exposed participants had been in contact, within 2 weeks of entering the study, with a person who had a PCR-confirmed or clinician-diagnosed case of COVID-19. Each participant in the prospective study had whole blood, serum and a nasopharyngeal or oropharyngeal swab collected by mobile phlebotomists. Prospective study participants could optionally give additional blood draws and questionnaires over an approximately 2-month period. Before DNA extraction, prospective study blood samples were shipped either frozen or at room temperature.

The sequence joins TRBV6-1 to TRBJ2-7, with 13 bases aligning to TRBD2. This TCR came from a woman in her fifties or sixties who had been exposed to COVID-19. Sequencing was done on a sample of PBMCs or T cells enriched from blood (not recorded which). The CDR3 in this case is CASSEPRGLAGNEQYF. The sequenced DNA is TGTGCCAGCAGTGAACCCCGGGGACTAGCGGGGAACGAGCAGTACTTC.